This section outlines one TCR beta chain sequence together with its context. Its matching antigen is unknown. This sample was taken from a study of T cell responses to AZD1222 COVID-19 vaccine. Study outcomes and limitations: Variant regions that are unmutated are reportedly the target of nearly half of spike-specific TCRs. Females outnumbered males among donors, who were mostly white British; clonal diversity was possibly underestimated. Sampling captured repertoires only after the peak T cell response. Increases in Spike-specific TCR breadth and depth were seen after two AZD1222 doses.

Unmatched junction bases numbered 10, after V lost 4 bases and J lost 10 bases. The germline V gene has CDR1 SGHRS and CDR2 YFSETQ. There are 15 residues in the CDR3. TCRdb's copy holds only in-frame clones and misses some; the assay was immunoSEQ multiplex PCR. The sample shows around 120,000 clones, approximately 93% of them seen only once. The genes are TRBV5-1 and TRBJ2-1, with 11 bases aligning to TRBD2. The sequence came from an adult in good health. Sequencing was performed on peripheral blood, taken on day 0 of AZD1222 vaccination. The CDR3 protein is CASSPLAGAPNEQFF. The DNA for the CDR3 is TGCGCCAGCAGCCCACTAGCGGGAGCCCCTAACGAGCAGTTCTTC.